The 17 T cell receptor beta chains below all came from one sample that was sequenced in a study of T-cell memory formation after mild COVID-19. In TCRdb, the 5' RACE reads were re-called with MiXCR into one record per CDR3 protein. The top ten clones hold over 2% of a sample with 130,000 to 150,000 distinct CDR3 sequences, 15% to 20% of them seen once. Sequencing was done on a sample of PBMCs or a T cell subset sorted from them (not recorded which). The receptor source for this set is an adult woman who had mild COVID-19 (a few samples of this study predate the infection). Cell type and time point are not known.

This chain connects TRBV2 to TRBJ2-3, with TRBD2 matching 7 bases. J gave up 0 bases and V 6 bases, and 6 bases lay outside the gene matches. CDR1 and CDR2 from the germline V gene are SNHLY and FYNNEI. There are 15 residues in the CDR3. CDR3: CASSESSGSTDTQYF. The CDR3 nucleotides read TGTGCCAGCAGCGAATCTAGCGGAAGCACAGATACGCAGTATTTT.

The chain is built from TRBV19 and TRBJ2-1, with TRBD2 as a possible D gene (6 bases). Germline assignment: CDR1 LNHDA and CDR2 SQIVND (reference sequence). Between the trimmed V and J ends, which lost 6 bases and 6 bases, there was a span of 15 bases. The CDR3 spans 14 residues. The CDR3 is CASRRPTEGNEQFF. CDR3 nucleotides: TGTGCCAGTAGGAGACCTACGGAGGGCAATGAGCAGTTCTTC.

This clonotype was picked up one time. The gene calls are TRBV12-3 or TRBV12-4 and TRBJ1-2, with 8 bases aligning to TRBD1. The CDR3 covers 15 residues. V was pared by 5 bases and J by 5 bases, with 10 bases of the junction left unmatched. This CDR3 reads CASSGSRGRRYGYTF. CDR3 nucleotides: TGTGCCAGCAGTGGATCCAGGGGGCGCCGATATGGCTACACCTTC.

Only a few counts were recorded for this clonotype. The chain has TRBV12-3 or TRBV12-4 and TRBJ2-3, with D uncertain. V was trimmed by 7 bases and J by 3 bases, leaving 14 bases between them. CDR3 length equals 14 residues. The CDR3 region has the DNA TGTGCCAGCACTTTTCCCCGGGTGACAGATACGCAGTATTTT. The encoded protein is CASTFPRVTDTQYF.

The V and J genes are TRBV5-1 and TRBJ2-5; 9 nucleotides match TRBD2. The CDR3 contains 19 residues. Germline CDR1 reads SGHRS; CDR2 reads YFSETQ. V was clipped by 2 bases and J by 5 bases; unmatched bases: 19. The CDR3 protein is CASSFQPPVERGVVETQYF. DNA of the CDR3: TGCGCCAGCAGCTTCCAGCCGCCGGTAGAGCGGGGGGTTGTTGAGACCCAGTACTTC.

The chain employs TRBV5-1 and TRBJ2-5; 7 nucleotides agree with TRBD2. The CDR3 consists of 13 residues. CDR1 SGHRS and CDR2 YFSETQ come from the germline V gene. J lost 3 bases, V lost 4 bases, and 3 bases had no gene match. CDR3 sequence reads: CASSPGLKETQYF. The CDR3 region has the DNA TGCGCCAGCAGCCCGGGACTAAAAGAGACCCAGTACTTC.

This chain uses TRBV5-1 with TRBJ2-6; D remains unclear. Trimming shortened V by 2 bases and J by 0 bases, and 9 bases separated the two germline ends. The CDR3 has 16 amino acids. CDR1 and CDR2 from the germline V gene are SGHRS and YFSETQ. CDR3 in DNA: TGCGCCAGCAGCTTAAGTTCAGACTCTGGGGCCAACGTCCTGACTTTC. Translation: CASSLSSDSGANVLTF.

This chain links TRBV29-1 with TRBJ1-1, with D tentatively TRBD1 (6 bases). The CDR3 consists of 13 residues. Germline CDR1 and CDR2: SQVTM and ANQGSEA. Trimming cost V 7 bases and J 4 bases, with 16 bases left between them. CDR3 nucleotides: TGCAGCGGCCGTACAGGGCGAGGCACTGAAGCTTTCTTT. Its protein product is CSGRTGRGTEAFF.

This clonotype occurred a few times. This chain links TRBV20-1 with TRBJ1-1, with D perhaps TRBD1 (6 bases). CDR3 length: 15 amino acids. The V gene's germline CDR1 is DFQATT and CDR2 SNEGSKA (reference sequence). Trimming stripped 3 bases from V and 1 base from J, with 15 bases between. In nucleotides, the CDR3 is TGCAGTGCTAGTAAATTCAGGGGAGAGAACACTGAAGCTTTCTTT. Its translation is CSASKFRGENTEAFF.

The V and J genes are TRBV5-4 and TRBJ2-7; possibly TRBD1 for D (6 bases). From germline, CDR1 is SGHNT and CDR2 YYREEE (reference sequence). The germline V and J ends were trimmed by 3 bases and 0 bases, with 16 bases remaining between them. The CDR3 length is 16 residues. The CDR3 bases are TGTGCCAGCAGCTCATCAGGGGTTTGGAGCTCCTACGAGCAGTACTTC. It translates to CASSSSGVWSSYEQYF. The variable domain in full, completed from reference TRBV5-4 and TRBJ2-7, reads ETGVTQSPTHLIKTRGQQVTLRCSSQSGHNTVSWYQQALGQGPQFIFQYYREEENGRGNFPPRFSGLQFPNYSSELNVNALELDDSALYLCASSSSGVWSSYEQYFGPGTRLTVT.

This clonotype was observed at least ten times. This sequence joins TRBV11-2 and TRBJ2-7, with D perhaps TRBD1 (6 bases). The CDR3 extends over 14 amino acids. V dropped 0 bases and J dropped 5 bases, with 11 bases sitting between them. Germline assignment: CDR1 SGHAT and CDR2 FQNNGV. CDR3 loop: CASSLDQGLDEQYF. The DNA of the CDR3 is TGTGCCAGCAGCTTAGATCAGGGGCTGGACGAGCAGTACTTC.

This clonotype was counted a few times. The chain employs TRBV18 and TRBJ1-1; D unresolved. The CDR3 sequence is 14 residues long. Germline assignment: CDR1 KGHSH and CDR2 LQKENI. The V gene lost 3 bases and the J gene lost 1 base, with 9 bases spanning the gap. This CDR3 is CASSPAPENTEAFF. DNA for the CDR3: TGTGCCAGCTCACCCGCCCCAGAGAACACTGAAGCTTTCTTT.

The genes are TRBV2 and TRBJ2-3; the D is unclear. V was trimmed by 9 bases and J by 5 bases, leaving 9 bases between them. Germline CDR1 is SNHLY and CDR2 is FYNNEI. This CDR3 spans 11 amino acids. CDR3 sequence: CASFRGDTQYF. CDR3 DNA sequence: TGTGCCAGTTTTCGAGGAGATACGCAGTATTTT.

The sample holds a few counts of this clonotype. This chain uses TRBV5-1 with TRBJ2-1, with D tentatively TRBD1 (6 bases). CDR1 SGHRS and CDR2 YFSETQ come from the germline V gene. V lost 0 bases and J lost 1, with 14 bases in between. This CDR3 has 17 amino acids. The CDR3 bases are TGCGCCAGCAGCTTGGGTCTCAGGGGTGATTCCTACAATGAGCAGTTCTTC. Protein sequence: CASSLGLRGDSYNEQFF. Complete variable domain (other parts from reference TRBV5-1 and TRBJ2-1): KAGVTQTPRYLIKTRGQQVTLSCSPISGHRSVSWYQQTPGQGLQFLFEYFSETQRNKGNFPGRFSGRQFSNSRSEMNVSTLELGDSALYLCASSLGLRGDSYNEQFFGPGTRLTVL.

This chain connects TRBV12-3 or TRBV12-4 to TRBJ1-6; D is undetermined. The germline V and J ends were trimmed by 3 bases and 7 bases, with 7 bases remaining between them. The length of the CDR3 is 13 residues. The CDR3 DNA follows: TGTGCCAGCAGTTTGACTTTCAATTCACCCCTCCACTTT. Its translation is CASSLTFNSPLHF.

This clonotype was seen only a few times. The chain is built from TRBV12-3 or TRBV12-4 and TRBJ1-1; 7 nucleotides match TRBD1. This CDR3 is built from 15 residues. Trimming cost V 2 bases and J 1 base; bases outside gene matches: 4. In nucleotides, the CDR3 is TGTGCCAGCAGTTTACGGCAGGGGGGGAACACTGAAGCTTTCTTT. Translating gives CASSLRQGGNTEAFF.

The chain links TRBV7-3 to TRBJ2-1; 11 bases line up with TRBD2. The CDR3 loop spans 14 amino acids. Germline CDR1 SGHTA, CDR2 FQGTGA. Trimming cost V 1 base and J 12 bases; bases outside gene matches: 5. The CDR3 DNA follows: TGTGCCAGCAGCTTAAGGGCTAGCGGGGGGTCGCAGTTCTTC. Protein product: CASSLRASGGSQFF. Full variable domain (missing parts from reference TRBV7-3 and TRBJ2-1): GAGVSQTPSNKVTEKGKYVELRCDPISGHTALYWYRQSLGQGPEFLIYFQGTGAADDSGLPNDRFFAVRPEGSVSTLKIQRTERGDSAVYLCASSLRASGGSQFFGPGTRLTVL.